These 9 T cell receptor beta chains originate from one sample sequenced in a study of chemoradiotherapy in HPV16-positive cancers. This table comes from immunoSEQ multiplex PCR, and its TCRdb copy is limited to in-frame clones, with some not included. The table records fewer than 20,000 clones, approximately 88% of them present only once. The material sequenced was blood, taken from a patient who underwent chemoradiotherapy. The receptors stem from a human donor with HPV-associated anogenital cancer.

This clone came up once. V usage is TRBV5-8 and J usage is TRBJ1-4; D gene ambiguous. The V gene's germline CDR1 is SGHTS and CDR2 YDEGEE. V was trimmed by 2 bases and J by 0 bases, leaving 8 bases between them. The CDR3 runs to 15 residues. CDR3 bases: TGTGCCAGCAGCTTTTCGGGGACAACTAATGAAAAACTGTTTTTT. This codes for CASSFSGTTNEKLFF.

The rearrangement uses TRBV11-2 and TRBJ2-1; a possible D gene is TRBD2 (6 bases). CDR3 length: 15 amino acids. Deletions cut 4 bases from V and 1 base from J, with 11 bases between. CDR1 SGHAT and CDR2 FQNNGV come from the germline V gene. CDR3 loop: CASSWRGGSYNEQFF. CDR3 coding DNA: TGTGCCAGCAGCTGGAGGGGCGGTTCCTACAATGAGCAGTTCTTC.

CDR3 nucleotides: TGTGCCAGCAGCTTTTCAGGGGATGGCTACACCTTC. It encodes CASSFSGDGYTF. V gene TRBV2 combines with J gene TRBJ1-2; D is possibly TRBD1 (6 bases). Germline CDR1 and CDR2: SNHLY and FYNNEI. CDR3 size: 12 residues. The V and J ends lost 6 bases and 6 bases respectively, with 11 bases between them.

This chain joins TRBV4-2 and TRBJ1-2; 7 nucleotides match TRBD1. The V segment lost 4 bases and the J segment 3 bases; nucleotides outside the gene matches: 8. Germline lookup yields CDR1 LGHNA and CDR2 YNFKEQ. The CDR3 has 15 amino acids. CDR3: CASSREYRGDYGYTF. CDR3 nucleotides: TGTGCCAGCAGCCGAGAGTACAGGGGAGACTATGGCTACACCTTC.

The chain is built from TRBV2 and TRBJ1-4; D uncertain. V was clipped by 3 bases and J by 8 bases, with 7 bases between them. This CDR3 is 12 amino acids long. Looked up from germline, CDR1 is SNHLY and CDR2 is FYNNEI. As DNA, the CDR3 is TGTGCCAGCAGTGACAATGGGGAAAAACTGTTTTTT. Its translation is CASSDNGEKLFF.

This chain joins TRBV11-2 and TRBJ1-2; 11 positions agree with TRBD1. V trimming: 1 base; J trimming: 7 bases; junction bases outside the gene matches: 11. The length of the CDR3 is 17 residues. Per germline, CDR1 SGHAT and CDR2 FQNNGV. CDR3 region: CASSLAFGQGAAGGYTF. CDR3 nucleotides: TGTGCCAGCAGCTTAGCTTTCGGACAGGGGGCGGCTGGTGGCTACACCTTC.

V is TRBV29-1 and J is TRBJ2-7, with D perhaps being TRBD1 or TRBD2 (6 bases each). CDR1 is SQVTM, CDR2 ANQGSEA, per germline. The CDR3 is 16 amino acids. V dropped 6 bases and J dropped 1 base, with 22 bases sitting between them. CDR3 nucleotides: TGCAGCGTGGGGGGTGGGCTGACAGGACTATCCTACGAGCAGTACTTC. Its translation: CSVGGGLTGLSYEQYF.

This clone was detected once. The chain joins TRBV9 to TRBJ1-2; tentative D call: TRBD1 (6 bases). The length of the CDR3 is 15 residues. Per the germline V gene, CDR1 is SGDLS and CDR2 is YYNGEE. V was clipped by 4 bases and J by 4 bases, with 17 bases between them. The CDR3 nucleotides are TGTGCCAGCAGCCCGAGTACAGGGCATAGCTATGGCTACACCTTC. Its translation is CASSPSTGHSYGYTF.

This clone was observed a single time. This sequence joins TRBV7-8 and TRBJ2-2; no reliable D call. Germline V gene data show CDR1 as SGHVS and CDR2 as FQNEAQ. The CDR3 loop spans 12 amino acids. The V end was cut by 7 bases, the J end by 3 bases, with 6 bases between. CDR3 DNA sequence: TGTGCCAGCACACTTCACACCGGGGAGCTGTTTTTT. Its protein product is CASTLHTGELFF.